This TCR beta chain derives from a study of glioma-infiltrating T cells after dendritic cell vaccination. Documented time point: after dendritic cell vaccination, including at tumor progression/relapse. This clone was seen once. TCRdb keeps only in-frame clones here, not all; method: immunoSEQ multiplex PCR. Among 85,000 or so clones listed, 85% were seen once. CDR1 is SGHRS, CDR2 YFSETQ, per germline. The CDR3 contains 16 residues. Trimming removed 0 bases from V and 2 bases from J, with 14 bases in between. Here the sequenced sample was blood, taken after dendritic cell vaccination. This clonotype originated in a human donor with glioblastoma. The rearrangement uses TRBV5-1 and TRBJ2-5; possibly TRBD1 for D (5 bases). The CDR3: CASSLAALQGQETQYF. The CDR3 bases are TGCGCCAGCAGCTTGGCCGCCCTCCAGGGACAAGAGACCCAGTACTTC. The full variable domain, rest sourced from reference TRBV5-1 and TRBJ2-5, is KAGVTQTPRYLIKTRGQQVTLSCSPISGHRSVSWYQQTPGQGLQFLFEYFSETQRNKGNFPGRFSGRQFSNSRSEMNVSTLELGDSALYLCASSLAALQGQETQYFGPGTRLLVL.